Below, 21 T cell receptor beta chains from the same sample are listed, as sequenced in a study of blood T cells in healthy people across ages. A J-beta primer mix and a sample-barcoded 5' primer were used in a second PCR of roughly 6 to 11 cycles. MiXCR was run by TCRdb on the 5' RACE reads, yielding one entry per CDR3 protein. The sample includes over 450,000 distinct CDR3 sequences, approximately 25% of them seen just once. The sample also formed part of further work on T cells of mothers and their children.

Input material: blood. These TCRs come from a boy younger than 18 in good health.

The chain recombines TRBV25-1 with TRBJ1-3; D is undetermined. The CDR3 has 14 amino acids. V lost 5 bases to trimming and J lost 0 bases, with 8 bases between them. Germline V gives CDR1 MGHDK, CDR2 SYGVNS. The CDR3 region is CASSRAGSGNTIYF. The CDR3 DNA reads as TGTGCCAGCAGTCGGGCCGGCTCTGGAAACACCATATATTTT.

This chain joins TRBV20-1 and TRBJ2-5, with 9 bases fitting TRBD2. The CDR3 has 14 residues. The germline CDR1 and CDR2 sequences are DFQATT and SNEGSKA (reference sequence). The V segment lost 5 bases and the J segment 1 base; nucleotides outside the gene matches: 5. The CDR3 region is CSAHLAGTQETQYF. CDR3 sequence (DNA): TGCAGTGCTCATCTAGCGGGGACCCAAGAGACCCAGTACTTC.

V gene TRBV3-1 combines with J gene TRBJ2-5; D possibly corresponds to TRBD2 (5 bases). The assigned J gene may be wrong: the sequence end matches TRBJ2-1 better. This CDR3 spans 15 amino acids. CDR1 is LGHDT, CDR2 YNNKEL, per germline (reference sequence). The CDR3 DNA reads as TGTGCCAGCAGCCAAGTCGGGGTCACAACCGATGAGCAGTTCTTC. As protein: CASSQVGVTTDEQFF.

Turning to this clonotype: The junction shows a germline mismatch at one end, possibly a read error. The chain combines TRBV7-9 with TRBJ2-7, with 11 bases identical to TRBD1. CDR3 length: 14 amino acids. The germline CDR1 and CDR2 sequences are SEHNR and FQNEAQ (reference sequence). The CDR3 reads CTSSAGQGEDEQYF. The CDR3, as DNA: TGTACCAGCAGCGCGGGACAGGGGGAGGACGAGCAGTACTTC.

The genes are TRBV20-1 and TRBJ2-5, with D perhaps matching TRBD1 or TRBD2 (5 bases each). Trimming stripped 3 bases from V and 5 bases from J, with 19 bases between. CDR1 and CDR2 from the germline V gene are DFQATT and SNEGSKA (reference sequence). The CDR3 is made up of 15 amino acids. The CDR3 nucleotides are TGCAGTGCTAGGAGGGGTTCATATACTGTGGAGACCCAGTACTTC. It encodes CSARRGSYTVETQYF.

Ten or more counts support this clonotype. The chain carries TRBV4-3 and TRBJ1-1, with D possibly TRBD1 on 5 matching bases. Trimming shortened V by 0 bases and J by 10 bases, and 15 bases separated the two germline ends. This CDR3 contains 14 residues. Germline loops: CDR1 LGHNA, CDR2 YSLEER. CDR3: CASSQDSRGQGAFF. The CDR3 nucleotides are TGCGCCAGCAGCCAAGATTCGAGGGGCCAGGGAGCTTTCTTT.

The V gene is TRBV20-1, the J gene TRBJ1-4; tentatively, D is TRBD1 (6 bases). Germline V gives CDR1 DFQATT, CDR2 SNEGSKA (reference sequence). The CDR3 covers 14 residues. Deletions cut 8 bases from V and 5 bases from J, with 18 bases between. The CDR3 DNA follows: TGCAGTTTAGGGGGGGGACACGGGAATGAAAAACTGTTTTTT. It encodes CSLGGGHGNEKLFF.

The rearrangement joins TRBV29-1 to TRBJ2-1, with TRBD1 identical over 11 bases. The germline gives CDR1 SQVTM, CDR2 ANQGSEA. This CDR3 spans 12 amino acids. The V and J ends lost 6 bases and 6 bases, in that order; junction bases with no gene match: 1. CDR3 DNA: TGCAGCGTGGGGACAGGGGGCAATGAGCAGTTCTTC. Its translation is CSVGTGGNEQFF.

This clonotype was recorded a few times. The rearrangement uses TRBV21-1 and TRBJ2-7; TRBD1, the D gene given by the table, was not confirmed from the DNA. TRBV21-1 counts as a pseudogene. The CDR3 runs 17 residues. The CDR3 DNA follows: TGTGCCAGCAGCGGAACCCCGGGGCACTCTAAAACTTACGAGCAGTACTTC. Translated: CASSGTPGHSKTYEQYF.

The V and J genes are TRBV6-2 or TRBV6-3 and TRBJ2-7; 9 nucleotides agree with TRBD1. The germline V gene has CDR1 MNHEY and CDR2 SVGEGT. This CDR3 has 15 residues. V dropped 6 bases and J dropped 4; count of bases not matched to a gene: 10. CDR3 residues: CASRLPGTGIYEQYF. The CDR3 nucleotides are TGTGCCAGCAGACTTCCCGGGACAGGGATATACGAGCAGTACTTC.

This clonotype has only one observation. The rearrangement links TRBV12-3 or TRBV12-4 to TRBJ1-5; TRBD1 agrees at 9 bases. The CDR3 length is 16 residues. The V and J ends lost 1 base and 1 base, in that order; junction bases with no gene match: 2. The CDR3 region has the DNA TGTGCCAGCAGTTTAGGGACAGGGGCGAGCAATCAGCCCCAGCATTTT. Its translation: CASSLGTGASNQPQHF.

This clonotype was counted ten times or more. The chain joins TRBV29-1 to TRBJ1-2, with TRBD1 as a possible D gene (6 bases). There are 12 residues in the CDR3. Trimming stripped 1 base from V and 7 bases from J, with 10 bases between. Germline V gene sequence: CDR1 SQVTM, CDR2 ANQGSEA. CDR3: CSVEGGPPGYTF. DNA of the CDR3: TGCAGCGTTGAAGGGGGGCCTCCTGGCTACACCTTC.

This clonotype was seen more than once but under ten times. The chain is built from TRBV9 and TRBJ1-1, with D perhaps matching TRBD1 (5 bases). From germline, CDR1 is SGDLS and CDR2 YYNGEE. Trimming shortened V by 0 bases and J by 7 bases, and 13 bases separated the two germline ends. The CDR3 is 14 residues long. The CDR3 loop is CASSVEGRAIEAFF. The DNA for the CDR3 is TGTGCCAGCAGCGTAGAGGGCAGGGCTATTGAAGCTTTCTTT. Full variable domain (missing parts from reference TRBV9 and TRBJ1-1): DSGVTQTPKHLITATGQRVTLRCSPRSGDLSVYWYQQSLDQGLQFLIQYYNGEERAKGNILERFSAQQFPDLHSELNLSSLELGDSALYFCASSVEGRAIEAFFGQGTRLTVV.

This clonotype was detected only a few times. The chain uses TRBV28 and TRBJ2-3; TRBD1 might be the D (6 bases). The CDR3 extends over 14 amino acids. Germline CDR1 is MDHEN and CDR2 is SYDVKM. Trimming took 5 bases from V and 2 from J, leaving 11 bases between them. CDR3 DNA sequence: TGTGCCAGCAGTCTGGACAGCTTCACAGATACGCAGTATTTT. Translation: CASSLDSFTDTQYF. Together with reference TRBV28 and TRBJ2-3, the CDR3 gives the full variable domain: DVKVTQSSRYLVKRTGEKVFLECVQDMDHENMFWYRQDPGLGLRLIYFSYDVKMKEKGDIPEGYSVSREKKERFSLILESASTNQTSMYLCASSLDSFTDTQYFGPGTRLTVL.

V usage is TRBV7-9 and J usage is TRBJ1-1; the D is unclear. Per the germline V gene, CDR1 is SEHNR and CDR2 is FQNEAQ (reference sequence). The V gene lost 1 base and the J gene lost 6 bases, with 12 bases spanning the gap. This CDR3 has 14 amino acids. The CDR3 loop is CASSLEGVPAEAFF. CDR3 DNA sequence: TGTGCCAGCAGCTTAGAGGGCGTGCCGGCTGAAGCTTTCTTT. Full variable domain (outside the CDR3, taken from reference TRBV7-9 and TRBJ1-1): DTGVSQNPRHKITKRGQNVTFRCDPISEHNRLYWYRQTLGQGPEFLTYFQNEAQLEKSRLLSDRFSAERPKGSFSTLEIQRTEQGDSAMYLCASSLEGVPAEAFFGQGTRLTVV.

A few counts support this clonotype. The chain carries TRBV24-1 and TRBJ2-7; no clear D gene. Germline lookup yields CDR1 KGHDR and CDR2 SFDVKD. The CDR3 spans 16 residues. V lost 4 bases, J lost 5 bases, and 20 bases lay in between. The CDR3 region is CATSDSRQRLANEQYF. The CDR3 DNA reads TGTGCCACCAGTGACTCCAGACAACGCCTTGCAAACGAGCAGTACTTC.

The sample holds a few counts of this clonotype. The chain links TRBV7-2 to TRBJ1-2, with TRBD1 as a possible D gene (5 bases). V was cut by 0 bases and J by 4 bases, with 12 bases left in between. The CDR3 totals 15 residues. Germline CDR1 and CDR2: SGHTA and FQGNSA. CDR3 in DNA: TGTGCCAGCAGCTTAGCGGGGGAGCGGATCTATGGCTACACCTTC. Its translation: CASSLAGERIYGYTF.

A note on this clonotype: One end of the junction is discordant with germline, which a read error may explain. The gene calls are TRBV29-1 and TRBJ2-3; 9 bases fit TRBD1. Germline-derived CDR1 and CDR2 are SQVTM and ANQGSEA. The CDR3 is made up of 15 amino acids. CDR3 coding DNA: TGCGGCGTTGCTTACCGGGACAGGGTGTCAGATACGCAGTATTTT. Translation: CGVAYRDRVSDTQYF.

The chain carries TRBV24-1 and TRBJ2-7; no reliable D call. V shed 9 bases and J shed 4 bases, with 15 bases lying between them. Germline values: CDR1 KGHDR, CDR2 SFDVKD. The length of the CDR3 is 13 residues. CDR3 in amino acids: CATSKRGAYEQYF. The CDR3 DNA reads as TGTGCCACCTCAAAGCGCGGTGCTTACGAGCAGTACTTC.

This chain links TRBV5-6 with TRBJ2-4, with D possibly being TRBD1 (6 bases). Deletions cut 0 bases from V and 8 bases from J, with 15 bases between. CDR1 SGHDT and CDR2 YYEEEE come from the germline V gene. This CDR3 region has 15 residues. CDR3 in amino acids: CASSLAKGGLYIQYF. The CDR3 nucleotides are TGTGCCAGCAGCTTGGCCAAAGGGGGATTGTACATTCAGTACTTC.

The rearrangement links TRBV2 to TRBJ1-5; D may be TRBD1 (6 bases). Germline V gene sequence: CDR1 SNHLY, CDR2 FYNNEI. V was cut by 8 bases and J by 3 bases, with 11 bases left in between. The CDR3 is 13 amino acids. The chain's CDR3 is CASGTGLNQPQHF. In DNA, the CDR3 is TGTGCCAGCGGAACAGGGCTCAATCAGCCCCAGCATTTT. The full variable domain, with the rest looked up from reference TRBV2 and TRBJ1-5, is EPEVTQTPSHQVTQMGQEVILRCVPISNHLYFYWYRQILGQKVEFLVSFYNNEISEKSEIFDDQFSVERPDGSNFTLKIRSTKLEDSAMYFCASGTGLNQPQHFGDGTRLSIL.